The rows below give T cell receptor beta chains drawn from one sample of a study of CD8+ T cells in alopecia areata. Repertoires were generated with immunoSEQ multiplex PCR, while TCRdb's copy carries only in-frame clones and drops some. This table holds 150,000 to 200,000 clones, 60% found once. Specimen: CD4+ T cells sorted from blood, collected at week 24, from a patient treated with tofacitinib. These receptors came from a human donor with alopecia areata. CDR3s include the opening cysteine and the closing phenylalanine or tryptophan. D genes are given only for firm matches. The size of a clone is reported for some rows only, either as once, few or many, or as a class for expanded clones.

13,.,TRBV5-6,TRBJ1-2,.,CASSLAATDGYTF,TGTGCCAGCAGCTTGGCGGCGACGGATGGCTACACCTTC
19,.,TRBV7-9,TRBJ2-7,TRBD2,CASSPAPTSGLRGSYEQYF,TGTGCCAGCAGCCCCGCGCCGACTAGCGGCCTTCGGGGCTCCTACGAGCAGTACTTC
16,few,TRBV5-1,TRBJ2-3,.,CASSLGRGPAGDTQYF,TGCGCCAGCAGCTTGGGACGGGGCCCCGCCGGAGATACGCAGTATTTT
13,few,TRBV7-9,TRBJ2-1,.,CASSPRAENEQFF,TGTGCCAGCAGCCCCCGGGCCGAGAATGAGCAGTTCTTC
14,.,TRBV25-1,TRBJ2-4,.,CASSEGGAKNIQYF,TGTGCCAGCAGTGAAGGGGGGGCCAAAAACATTCAGTACTTC
13,.,TRBV2,TRBJ1-5,.,CASRQQPNQPQHF,TGTGCCAGCCGGCAACAGCCCAATCAGCCCCAGCATTTT
13,.,TRBV2,TRBJ2-3,.,CASIREVTDTQYF,TGTGCCAGCATAAGGGAGGTCACAGATACGCAGTATTTT
17,once,TRBV7-9,TRBJ2-6,TRBD1,CASSQRTGHSGANVLTF,TGTGCCAGCAGCCAACGGACAGGACACTCTGGGGCCAACGTCCTGACTTTC
16,few,TRBV5-6,TRBJ1-6,TRBD1,CASSFTGEFYNSPLHF,TGTGCCAGCAGCTTCACAGGGGAATTTTATAATTCACCCCTCCACTTT
12,few,TRBV29-1,TRBJ2-7,.,CSGGQAGFEQYF,TGCAGCGGTGGACAGGCGGGGTTCGAGCAGTACTTC
15,few,TRBV25-1,TRBJ1-2,TRBD1,CASSESGQGAYGYTF,TGTGCCAGCAGTGAGTCCGGACAGGGGGCTTATGGCTACACCTTC
15,.,TRBV27,TRBJ1-2,.,CASSIPRGNLYGYTF,TGTGCCAGCAGTATCCCAAGAGGGAACCTATATGGCTACACCTTC
14,.,TRBV6-1,TRBJ2-1,TRBD1,CASRGTGQGAEQFF,TGTGCCAGCAGGGGAACGGGACAGGGGGCTGAGCAGTTCTTC
12,.,TRBV29-1,TRBJ2-5,TRBD1,CSVLTGIETQYF,TGCAGCGTTTTGACAGGGATAGAGACCCAGTACTTC
12,few,TRBV29-1,TRBJ2-7,.,CSVGQGSFEQYF,TGCAGCGTTGGCCAGGGGAGTTTCGAGCAGTACTTC
15,.,TRBV29-1,TRBJ2-6,TRBD1,CSVVGGASGANVLTF,TGCAGCGTAGTAGGGGGCGCCTCTGGGGCCAACGTCCTGACTTTC
14,.,TRBV9,TRBJ2-3,TRBD2,CASSVAGGSDTQYF,TGTGCCAGCAGCGTAGCGGGGGGGAGTGATACGCAGTATTTT
15,.,TRBV30,TRBJ1-5,.,CAWSALGVSNQPQHF,TGTGCCTGGAGCGCCCTGGGGGTTAGCAATCAGCCCCAGCATTTT
13,once,TRBV4-3,TRBJ2-7,.,CASSQEKGYEQYF,TGCGCCAGCAGCCAAGAAAAGGGTTACGAGCAGTACTTC
14,.,TRBV11-3,TRBJ2-7,.,CASIKTVSSYEQYF,TGTGCCAGCATCAAAACGGTGAGCTCCTACGAGCAGTACTTC
13,once,TRBV30,TRBJ1-1,.,CAWSRTGNTEAFF,TGTGCCTGGAGTAGGACTGGGAACACTGAAGCTTTCTTT
11,.,TRBV29-1,TRBJ1-2,.,CSVGMGYGYTF,TGCAGCGTTGGTATGGGTTATGGCTACACCTTC
14,once,TRBV6-4,TRBJ2-2,.,CASRRQVYTGELFF,TGTGCCAGCAGGCGACAGGTGTACACCGGGGAGCTGTTTTTT
15,.,TRBV5-1,TRBJ2-1,TRBD2,CASSLLGGASNEQFF,TGCGCCAGCAGCTTGCTCGGGGGGGCCAGTAATGAGCAGTTCTTC
14,.,TRBV15,TRBJ1-1,.,CATSRGGPEGKAFF,TGTGCCACCAGCAGAGGCGGTCCCGAGGGGAAAGCTTTCTTT
10,.,TRBV29-1,TRBJ1-1,.,CSSTNTEAFF,TGCAGCAGCACGAACACTGAAGCTTTCTTT
15,.,TRBV27,TRBJ1-4,.,CASSLSGRALEKLFF,TGTGCCAGCAGTTTATCGGGCAGAGCCCTCGAAAAACTGTTTTTT
15,few,TRBV10-2,TRBJ1-2,.,CASAPSRVVGYGYTF,TGCGCCAGCGCTCCATCTCGGGTGGTTGGCTATGGCTACACCTTC
19,.,TRBV30,TRBJ2-2,TRBD2,CAWSVRLAGGPNQTGELFF,TGTGCCTGGAGTGTACGACTAGCGGGGGGGCCTAATCAGACCGGGGAGCTGTTTTTT
13,.,TRBV7-2,TRBJ1-2,.,CASSSPGFGGYTF,TGTGCCAGCAGCTCCCCAGGGTTTGGGGGCTACACCTTC
15,.,TRBV19,TRBJ2-3,.,CASRESHRVGDTQYF,TGTGCCAGTAGAGAAAGTCACAGGGTAGGAGATACGCAGTATTTT
14,few,TRBV6-6,TRBJ1-1,.,CASSPTTVNTEAFF,TGTGCCAGCAGCCCGACGACAGTGAACACTGAAGCTTTCTTT
15,.,TRBV5-1,TRBJ1-4,TRBD1,CASSGEGQSGEKLFF,TGCGCCAGCAGCGGCGAGGGACAGTCGGGAGAAAAACTGTTTTTT
12,.,TRBV6-5,TRBJ2-5,.,CASGRGSETQYF,TGTGCCAGCGGCAGGGGTAGCGAGACCCAGTACTTC
16,.,TRBV6-5,TRBJ1-2,.,CASSYSGQGTFYGYTF,TGTGCCAGCAGTTACTCGGGGCAGGGCACCTTCTATGGCTACACCTTC
14,.,TRBV27,TRBJ1-6,.,CASSFGQSLSPLHF,TGTGCCAGCAGTTTCGGGCAGTCATTATCACCCCTCCACTTT
15,.,TRBV15,TRBJ1-5,.,CATSREQYSNQPQHF,TGTGCCACCAGCAGAGAACAGTATAGCAATCAGCCCCAGCATTTT
13,once,TRBV5-1,TRBJ2-2,.,CASSLDATGELFF,TGCGCCAGCAGCCTCGACGCCACCGGGGAGCTGTTTTTT
13,.,TRBV6-1,TRBJ1-1,.,CASSAKWDTEAFF,TGTGCCAGCAGTGCCAAGTGGGACACTGAAGCTTTCTTT
18,.,TRBV5-1,TRBJ2-5,TRBD2,CASSSGTTGLSRQETQYF,TGCGCCAGCAGCTCCGGGACTACCGGGCTCTCCCGCCAAGAGACCCAGTACTTC
13,.,TRBV19,TRBJ1-6,.,CASSRQSNSPLHF,TGTGCCAGTAGTCGACAGTCGAATTCACCCCTCCACTTT
16,.,TRBV7-3,TRBJ2-1,.,CASSLNALSSYNEQFF,TGTGCCAGCAGCTTAAACGCCCTGAGCTCCTACAATGAGCAGTTCTTC
14,.,TRBV4-1,TRBJ1-2,.,CASSQEIGAYGYTF,TGCGCCAGCAGCCAAGAAATAGGGGCCTATGGCTACACCTTC
16,.,TRBV15,TRBJ2-7,.,CATSRDLWSEGGEQYF,TGTGCCACCAGCAGAGATCTCTGGTCTGAGGGTGGCGAGCAGTACTTC
12,once,TRBV29-1,TRBJ2-7,TRBD1,CSVKQGTYEQYF,TGCAGCGTTAAACAGGGGACCTACGAGCAGTACTTC
16,.,TRBV25-1,TRBJ2-6,.,CASSLGWQGEANVLTF,TGTGCCAGCAGTTTGGGGTGGCAGGGAGAGGCCAACGTCCTGACTTTC
19,few,TRBV4-3,TRBJ2-6,.,CASSQDTGFASSGANVLTF,TGCGCCAGCAGCCAAGATACGGGCTTCGCAAGCTCTGGGGCCAACGTCCTGACTTTC
15,few,TRBV7-9,TRBJ1-5,.,CASSLTGGGNQPQHF,TGTGCCAGCAGCTTAACTGGGGGCGGGAATCAGCCCCAGCATTTT
12,.,TRBV5-6,TRBJ2-7,.,CASSATSYEQYF,TGTGCCAGCAGCGCGACTAGCTACGAGCAGTACTTC
16,.,TRBV6-1,TRBJ1-2,TRBD1,CASSETRGGKNYGYTF,TGTGCCAGCAGTGAAACCCGAGGGGGCAAGAACTATGGCTACACCTTC
13,.,TRBV2,TRBJ2-1,TRBD1,CAGGQGQFNEQFF,TGTGCCGGTGGACAGGGTCAATTCAATGAGCAGTTCTTC
12,.,TRBV30,TRBJ2-5,.,CAWSDISETQYF,TGTGCCTGGAGCGACATTTCTGAGACCCAGTACTTC
13,.,TRBV6-1,TRBJ1-1,.,CASSLQVNTEAFF,TGTGCCAGCAGCCTACAGGTGAACACTGAAGCTTTCTTT
16,.,TRBV4-3,TRBJ1-4,TRBD1,CASSLTGTGLHEKLFF,TGCGCCAGCAGCCTGACCGGGACAGGGCTTCATGAAAAACTGTTTTTT
17,.,TRBV4-3,TRBJ2-4,.,CASSHEPGRLAKNIQYF,TGCGCCAGCAGCCATGAACCGGGCAGACTAGCCAAAAACATTCAGTACTTC